What follows are 29 T cell receptor beta chains derived from one specimen sequenced in a study of blood T cell repertoires in COVID-19. Assay: immunoSEQ multiplex PCR; the TCRdb copy retains only in-frame clones and omits some. The sample consists of around 43,000 clones, about 87% of them appearing once. Sequencing was carried out using peripheral blood. These receptors were taken from a woman in her 70s with acute or convalescent COVID-19.

V is TRBV19 and J is TRBJ2-1, with TRBD1 as a possible D gene (5 bases). CDR1 and CDR2 from the germline V gene are LNHDA and SQIVND (reference sequence). This CDR3 comprises 15 residues. Deletions cut 4 bases from V and 6 bases from J, with 16 bases between. CDR3: CASSRNSDTSNEQFF. CDR3 coding DNA: TGTGCCAGTAGTAGGAACTCGGACACGTCCAATGAGCAGTTCTTC.

The chain links TRBV5-1 to TRBJ1-1; 7 positions agree with TRBD1. Germline trimming cut 2 bases from V and 4 bases from J; bases unmatched to any gene: 8. This CDR3 has 15 residues. The germline CDR1 and CDR2 sequences are SGHRS and YFSETQ. The CDR3 reads CASSFTPGGFTEAFF. The CDR3, as DNA: TGCGCCAGCAGCTTTACCCCAGGGGGTTTCACTGAAGCTTTCTTT.

This clone came up a few times. The CDR3 region has the DNA TGTGCCACCAGCAGAGATAGGGGACTTAACACTGAAGCTTTCTTT. Protein: CATSRDRGLNTEAFF. This chain links TRBV15 with TRBJ1-1; D might be TRBD1 (5 bases). CDR1 and CDR2 from the germline V gene are LNHNV and YYDKDF (reference sequence). The CDR3 has 15 amino acids. V was clipped by 0 bases and J by 2 bases, with 10 bases between them.

The gene calls are TRBV6-5 and TRBJ2-7; 8 bases align to TRBD1. There are 15 residues in the CDR3. Losses at the gene ends were 6 bases for V and 0 bases for J; bases not matched to a gene: 7. CDR1 is MNHEY and CDR2 is SVGAGI in the germline V gene. This chain's CDR3 is CASREGQASSYEQYV. For the CDR3, the DNA is TGTGCCAGCAGGGAGGGACAGGCAAGCTCCTACGAGCAGTACGTC.

The V gene is TRBV18, the J gene TRBJ1-3; weak D call: TRBD1 (5 bases). This CDR3 region has 16 residues. With 0 bases removed from V and 8 bases from J, the gap between germline ends came to 17 bases. Germline V gene sequence: CDR1 KGHSH, CDR2 LQKENI. Here the CDR3 DNA reads TGTGCCAGCTCACCACCGTCATATGACAGTCTAGACACCATATATTTT. Its protein product is CASSPPSYDSLDTIYF.

The chain links TRBV9 to TRBJ1-1, with D maybe TRBD1 (6 bases). The V end lost 1 base, the J end lost 2 bases, and 9 bases lay between the germline ends. This CDR3 region has 14 residues. CDR1 and CDR2 (germline): SGDLS, YYNGEE. CDR3 region: CASSVQGHNTEAFF. For the CDR3, the DNA is TGTGCCAGCAGCGTACAGGGGCACAACACTGAAGCTTTCTTT.

This chain joins TRBV5-6 and TRBJ2-3, with 11 positions matching TRBD2. CDR3 length: 14 amino acids. The germline CDR1 and CDR2 sequences are SGHDT and YYEEEE. The V gene end was trimmed by 5 bases and the J gene end by 8 bases; junction bases not matched to a gene: 7. Written as DNA, the CDR3 is TGTGCCAGCAGTTATCTAGCGGGGGGTACTACGCAGTATTTT. Amino acid sequence: CASSYLAGGTTQYF.

Turning to this clone: Other DNA sequences of this sample code for an identical CDR3. In DNA, the CDR3 is TGTGCCAGCTCCCCAGCGGGAAACACTGAAGCTTTCTTT. It encodes CASSPAGNTEAFF. This rearrangement joins TRBV18 to TRBJ1-1; D unresolved. Germline loops: CDR1 KGHSH, CDR2 LQKENI. The CDR3 is 13 residues long. Trimming pared 6 bases from V and 2 bases from J, leaving 10 bases between.

With respect to this clone: The same CDR3 is also encoded by other DNA sequences in this sample. The genes are TRBV7-2 and TRBJ1-5, with 7 nucleotides matching TRBD1. This CDR3 comprises 12 residues. The germline gives CDR1 SGHTA, CDR2 FQGNSA. Trimming at V came to 4 bases and at J to 7 bases, leaving 1 base not matched to a gene. CDR3 nucleotides: TGTGCCAGCAGCTCACAGGGGCAGCCCCAGCATTTT. Translating gives CASSSQGQPQHF.

This clone was seen only once. The rearrangement links TRBV10-2 to TRBJ2-5; TRBD2 matches 9 bases. The CDR3 runs 15 residues. With 4 bases clipped from V and 4 bases from J, the junction kept 7 bases outside the gene matches. Germline lookup yields CDR1 WSHSY and CDR2 SAAADI. This CDR3 is CASSAGLASRETQYF. The CDR3 DNA reads as TGCGCCAGCAGTGCGGGACTAGCTTCTCGAGAGACCCAGTACTTC.

This chain connects TRBV25-1 to TRBJ1-6; no definite D call. Trimming cost V 2 bases and J 0 bases, with 14 bases left between them. Per germline, CDR1 MGHDK and CDR2 SYGVNS. This CDR3 has 18 amino acids. CDR3 loop: CASSEPSYSGSYNSPLHF. CDR3 DNA sequence: TGTGCCAGCAGTGAACCCTCTTATTCCGGCTCCTATAATTCACCCCTCCACTTT.

V and J are TRBV9 and TRBJ1-5; D is ambiguous. CDR1 SGDLS and CDR2 YYNGEE come from the germline V gene. The CDR3 consists of 14 residues. Between the trimmed V and J ends, which lost 0 bases and 7 bases, there was a span of 11 bases. The CDR3 DNA is TGTGCCAGCAGCGTAGAGGCACAGAAACAGCCCCAGCATTTT. Translating it yields CASSVEAQKQPQHF. Full variable domain (outside the CDR3, taken from reference TRBV9 and TRBJ1-5): DSGVTQTPKHLITATGQRVTLRCSPRSGDLSVYWYQQSLDQGLQFLIQYYNGEERAKGNILERFSAQQFPDLHSELNLSSLELGDSALYFCASSVEAQKQPQHFGDGTRLSIL.

The rearrangement links TRBV12-3 or TRBV12-4 to TRBJ2-1; D gene ambiguous. Deletions cut 6 bases from V and 4 bases from J, with 7 bases between. The CDR3 sequence is 12 residues long. The CDR3 nucleotides are TGTGCCAGCAGAATCGGGTACAATGAGCAGTTCTTC. It translates to CASRIGYNEQFF.

The J gene is TRBJ2-5, the V gene TRBV27; 9 nucleotides align to TRBD2. The trim removed 4 bases at V and 1 base at J, leaving 4 bases unmatched. Germline-derived CDR1 and CDR2 are MNHEY and SMNVEV (reference sequence). CDR3 length: 15 residues. The CDR3 spells CASSSSGASQETQYF. As DNA, the CDR3 is TGTGCCAGCAGTTCTAGCGGGGCGTCCCAAGAGACCCAGTACTTC.

This rearrangement joins TRBV7-8 to TRBJ2-3; 9 bases align to TRBD2. The CDR3 runs to 16 residues. The germline CDR1 and CDR2 sequences are SGHVS and FQNEAQ. V gave up 5 bases and J gave up 0 bases; unmatched junction bases: 6. The CDR3 coding sequence is TGTGCCAGCAGCAAGACTAGCGGAAGTAGCACAGATACGCAGTATTTT. This codes for CASSKTSGSSTDTQYF. The entire variable domain, with the rest obtained from reference TRBV7-8 and TRBJ2-3, is as follows: GAGVSQSPRYKVAKRGQDVALRCDPISGHVSLFWYQQALGQGPEFLTYFQNEAQLDKSGLPSDRFFAERPEGSVSTLKIQRTQQEDSAVYLCASSKTSGSSTDTQYFGPGTRLTVL.

The chain joins TRBV19 to TRBJ1-4; D not certain. CDR1 LNHDA and CDR2 SQIVND come from the germline V gene (reference sequence). V shed 5 bases and J shed 8 bases, with 6 bases lying between them. This CDR3 region has 11 residues. Here the CDR3 reads CASSFREKLFF. The CDR3 region has the DNA TGTGCCAGTAGTTTCAGGGAAAAACTGTTTTTT.

This chain connects TRBV18 to TRBJ1-1; the match to TRBD1 covers 11 bases. The CDR3 has 16 residues. Germline assignment: CDR1 KGHSH and CDR2 LQKENI. The V segment lost 3 bases and the J segment 3 bases; nucleotides outside the gene matches: 6. This chain's CDR3 is CASSPGTGGIHTEAFF. In DNA form, the CDR3 reads TGTGCCAGCTCACCGGGGACAGGGGGTATTCACACTGAAGCTTTCTTT.

The rearrangement joins TRBV9 to TRBJ2-5; 7 bases match TRBD1. The germline CDR1 and CDR2 sequences are SGDLS and YYNGEE. The CDR3 has 14 amino acids. J was trimmed by 5 bases and V by 2 bases; bases with no gene match: 6. CDR3 region: CASSVTTGHETQYF. As DNA, the CDR3 is TGTGCCAGCAGCGTTACGACAGGGCACGAGACCCAGTACTTC.

V gene TRBV5-5 combines with J gene TRBJ1-5, with TRBD1 matching 7 bases. Germline CDR1 reads SGHKS; CDR2 reads YYEKEE (reference sequence). CDR3 length: 14 residues. After removal of 3 bases from V and 4 bases from J, the junction contained 4 bases not matched to a gene. CDR3: CASSWEQGNQPQHF. The CDR3 DNA is TGTGCCAGCAGCTGGGAACAGGGGAATCAGCCCCAGCATTTT. The full variable domain, with the rest looked up from reference TRBV5-5 and TRBJ1-5, is DAGVTQSPTHLIKTRGQQVTLRCSPISGHKSVSWYQQVLGQGPQFIFQYYEKEERGRGNFPDRFSARQFPNYSSELNVNALLLGDSALYLCASSWEQGNQPQHFGDGTRLSIL.

This sequence joins TRBV6-2 or TRBV6-3 and TRBJ2-7; 8 bases fit TRBD2. V dropped 2 bases and J dropped 5; count of bases not matched to a gene: 2. Germline-derived CDR1 and CDR2 are MNHEY and SVGEGT. This CDR3 is 13 amino acids long. DNA for the CDR3: TGTGCCAGCAGTTACCGGGGGGGGGACGAGCAGTACGTC. Encoded protein: CASSYRGGDEQYV.

This rearrangement joins TRBV11-2 to TRBJ1-3; D is ambiguous. Germline V lookup: CDR1 SGHAT, CDR2 FQNNGV. This CDR3 has 13 amino acids. V lost 4 bases and J lost 1, with 5 bases in between. In DNA, the CDR3 is TGTGCCAGCAGCTCGGTTTCTGGAAACACCATATATTTT. Amino acids: CASSSVSGNTIYF.

The chain couples TRBV6-2 or TRBV6-3 to TRBJ2-3; 9 bases line up with TRBD2. The CDR3 extends over 20 amino acids. Germline loops: CDR1 MNHEY, CDR2 SVGEGT. Unmatched junction bases numbered 15, after V lost 2 bases and J lost 0 bases. DNA of the CDR3: TGTGCCAGCAGTTACCCCTTCGGGCTAGCGGGGTTTTCTAGCACAGATACGCAGTATTTT. It translates to CASSYPFGLAGFSSTDTQYF.

This chain uses TRBV19 with TRBJ1-1; 8 nucleotides match TRBD1. Germline V gene lookup returns CDR1 LNHDA and CDR2 SQIVND (reference sequence). The CDR3 covers 11 residues. The V and J ends lost 8 bases and 7 bases, in that order; junction bases with no gene match: 3. The CDR3 DNA sequence: TGTGCCAGTGGACAGGGTAGTGAAGCTTTCTTT. Protein: CASGQGSEAFF.

The chain has TRBV28 and TRBJ1-4; a weak D match, TRBD1 (6 bases). With 4 bases removed from V and 8 bases from J, the gap between germline ends came to 17 bases. The germline V gene has CDR1 MDHEN and CDR2 SYDVKM. The CDR3 has 15 residues. In DNA form, the CDR3 reads TGTGCCAGCAGTTCCCGGGACAAGTTAAAGGAAAAACTGTTTTTT. Translating it yields CASSSRDKLKEKLFF.

The rearrangement uses TRBV2 and TRBJ1-1; 8 bases are shared with TRBD1. Per germline, CDR1 SNHLY and CDR2 FYNNEI. CDR3 length equals 14 residues. V was pared by 4 bases and J by 3 bases, with 4 bases of the junction left unmatched. CDR3 DNA: TGTGCCAGCAGTGCACAGGGGGACGACACTGAAGCTTTCTTT. Its protein product is CASSAQGDDTEAFF.

The chain carries TRBV7-6 and TRBJ1-3; 7 positions agree with TRBD1. CDR1 SGHVS and CDR2 FNYEAQ come from the germline V gene. The CDR3 is 16 amino acids. Unmatched junction bases numbered 7, after V lost 5 bases and J lost 0 bases. The CDR3 region is CASSPGQQFSGNTIYF. CDR3 nucleotides: TGTGCCAGCAGCCCGGGACAGCAGTTCTCTGGAAACACCATATATTTT.

V gene TRBV14 combines with J gene TRBJ1-5; D uncertain. V shed 1 base and J shed 4 bases, with 5 bases lying between them. Germline loops: CDR1 SGHDN, CDR2 FVKESK. CDR3 size: 13 residues. The CDR3 DNA sequence: TGTGCCAGCAGCCAAGCCTTTAATCAGCCCCAGCATTTT. Its protein product is CASSQAFNQPQHF.

This chain connects TRBV24-1 to TRBJ2-3, with 11 bases lining up with TRBD2. Germline CDR1 KGHDR, CDR2 SFDVKD. There are 19 residues in the CDR3. Trimming at V came to 4 bases and at J to 0 bases, leaving 11 bases not matched to a gene. The CDR3 loop is CATSELTGTSGTSTDTQYF. The CDR3 DNA sequence: TGTGCCACCAGTGAGCTTACCGGGACTAGCGGAACTAGCACAGATACGCAGTATTTT.

The chain recombines TRBV7-2 with TRBJ2-2; 7 bases are a match to TRBD2. The germline gives CDR1 SGHTA, CDR2 FQGNSA. This CDR3 contains 13 residues. V shed 6 bases and J 6 bases; nucleotides not matched to a gene: 4. The chain's CDR3 is CASRIGGSGELFF. The CDR3 DNA reads TGTGCCAGCAGAATCGGGGGGTCCGGGGAGCTGTTTTTT. Full variable domain (remainder filled in from reference TRBV7-2 and TRBJ2-2): GAGVSQSPSNKVTEKGKDVELRCDPISGHTALYWYRQSLGQGLEFLIYFQGNSAPDKSGLPSDRFSAERTGGSVSTLTIQRTQQEDSAVYLCASRIGGSGELFFGEGSRLTVL.